The 31 T cell receptor beta chains below come from one sample, sequenced in a study of Ad26.COV2.S vaccination and SARS-CoV-2 variants. Treatment indicated: some 19 received Ad26.COV2.S at low or high dose, single or two shots; about five received placebo; per-sample allocation not given. On day 63 after the first injection, vaccine and placebo recipients gave samples. TCRdb's table, derived via immunoSEQ multiplex PCR, lists solely in-frame clones and lacks some. This sample has about 480,000 clones, with roughly nine tenths found just once. Sample: peripheral blood, taken in a trial of Ad26.COV2.S vaccine versus placebo. The receptors originated from a person aged 18-60 years who received the Ad26.COV2.S COVID-19 vaccine or a placebo.

This chain joins TRBV27 and TRBJ1-6, with a possible D match to TRBD1 (5 bases). V was clipped by 4 bases and J by 5 bases, with 12 bases between them. The CDR3 loop spans 15 amino acids. Per the germline V gene, CDR1 is MNHEY and CDR2 is SMNVEV (reference sequence). This chain's CDR3 is CASSSPGPNNSPLHF. The CDR3 DNA sequence: TGTGCCAGCAGTTCACCGGGACCCAATAATTCACCCCTCCACTTT.

V and J are TRBV7-9 and TRBJ2-5; maybe TRBD2 (5 bases). The CDR3 sequence is 15 residues long. Germline V gene sequence: CDR1 SEHNR, CDR2 FQNEAQ (reference sequence). V was clipped by 6 bases and J by 1 base, with 15 bases between them. CDR3 sequence: CASRAVSGAQETQYF. DNA for the CDR3: TGTGCCAGCAGAGCAGTAAGCGGAGCCCAAGAGACCCAGTACTTC.

The rearrangement links TRBV7-9 to TRBJ2-7, with D possibly being TRBD1 (6 bases). Germline V gene data show CDR1 as SEHNR and CDR2 as FQNEAQ (reference sequence). CDR3 length: 14 amino acids. V lost 5 bases and J 3 bases, leaving 14 bases between the germline ends. As DNA, the CDR3 is TGTGCCAGCAGCCCAGGGGTGACAGACTACGAGCAGTACTTC. Residues: CASSPGVTDYEQYF.

This clone was recorded once. This rearrangement joins TRBV29-1 to TRBJ1-5; possibly TRBD1 for D (6 bases). V dropped 4 bases and J dropped 4 bases, with 17 bases sitting between them. Germline-derived CDR1 and CDR2 are SQVTM and ANQGSEA. CDR3 size: 15 residues. CDR3 in amino acids: CSVGGPGGGNQPQHF. CDR3 in DNA: TGCAGCGTTGGGGGGCCGGGCGGGGGAAATCAGCCCCAGCATTTT.

The chain links TRBV27 to TRBJ1-2; D unclear. The V gene's germline CDR1 is MNHEY and CDR2 SMNVEV (reference sequence). V dropped 8 bases and J dropped 4 bases, with 11 bases sitting between them. The CDR3 totals 12 residues. CDR3 sequence: CASRTPGYGYTF. CDR3 nucleotides: TGTGCCAGCCGAACTCCTGGCTATGGCTACACCTTC.

The gene calls are TRBV7-9 and TRBJ2-3; 8 bases align to TRBD2. The CDR3 extends over 12 amino acids. Germline assignment: CDR1 SEHNR and CDR2 FQNEAQ (reference sequence). V lost 4 bases and J lost 10; bases outside the gene matches: 4. The CDR3 reads CASSSLAGSQYF. In DNA form, the CDR3 reads TGTGCCAGCAGCTCTTTAGCGGGGTCGCAGTATTTT. The full variable domain, with the rest looked up from reference TRBV7-9 and TRBJ2-3, is DTGVSQNPRHKITKRGQNVTFRCDPISEHNRLYWYRQTLGQGPEFLTYFQNEAQLEKSRLLSDRFSAERPKGSFSTLEIQRTEQGDSAMYLCASSSLAGSQYFGPGTRLTVL.

This chain connects TRBV9 to TRBJ1-1; D unresolved. V was cut by 0 bases and J by 0 bases, with 9 bases left in between. The germline V gene has CDR1 SGDLS and CDR2 YYNGEE. The CDR3 is 15 amino acids. In DNA form, the CDR3 reads TGTGCCAGCAGCGTAGGACCCAGCATGAACACTGAAGCTTTCTTT. Its translation is CASSVGPSMNTEAFF. The full variable domain, completed using reference TRBV9 and TRBJ1-1, is DSGVTQTPKHLITATGQRVTLRCSPRSGDLSVYWYQQSLDQGLQFLIQYYNGEERAKGNILERFSAQQFPDLHSELNLSSLELGDSALYFCASSVGPSMNTEAFFGQGTRLTVV.

The rearrangement links TRBV6-5 to TRBJ1-1, with 7 bases identical to TRBD1. The CDR3 loop spans 15 amino acids. In germline, CDR1 is MNHEY, CDR2 SVGAGI. V lost 7 bases and J lost 3; bases outside the gene matches: 11. The CDR3, as DNA: TGTGCCAGCAATACCCCGACAGGGTGGGACACTGAAGCTTTCTTT. It specifies CASNTPTGWDTEAFF.

This chain joins TRBV30 and TRBJ1-1; D is uncertain. The CDR3 is 12 residues long. V gave up 2 bases and J gave up 6 bases, with 10 bases separating them. Germline V CDR1 and CDR2: GTSNPN, SVGIG (reference sequence). The CDR3 region is CAWSPGPPEAFF. The CDR3 coding sequence is TGTGCCTGGAGTCCTGGGCCTCCTGAAGCTTTCTTT.

V gene TRBV27 combines with J gene TRBJ2-1; D remains unclear. The CDR3 contains 14 residues. Germline V lookup: CDR1 MNHEY, CDR2 SMNVEV (reference sequence). Trimming cost V 2 bases and J 0 bases, with 5 bases left between them. CDR3 sequence: CASSLTGSYNEQFF. In nucleotides, the CDR3 is TGTGCCAGCAGTTTAACGGGCTCCTACAATGAGCAGTTCTTC.

A note on this clone: The same CDR3 also results from other DNA sequences found in this sample. V and J are TRBV7-2 and TRBJ2-1; 10 bases align to TRBD2. Germline-derived CDR1 and CDR2 are SGHTA and FQGNSA. The CDR3 totals 15 residues. V shed 1 base and J 9 bases; nucleotides not matched to a gene: 6. CDR3 residues: CASSLGLAGLGEQFF. CDR3 in DNA: TGTGCCAGCAGCTTAGGACTAGCGGGTTTGGGTGAGCAGTTCTTC.

CDR3 amino acids: CATGGSYTF. Written as DNA, the CDR3 is TGTGCCACCGGGGGGAGCTACACCTTC. J is TRBJ1-2 and V is TRBV28; tentatively, D is TRBD1 (5 bases). With 10 bases removed from V and 9 bases from J, the gap between germline ends came to 9 bases. This CDR3 contains 9 residues. Germline CDR1 MDHEN, CDR2 SYDVKM.

This chain joins TRBV10-3 and TRBJ1-2, with 9 bases fitting TRBD1. The CDR3 runs 16 residues. V lost 2 bases and J lost 1; bases outside the gene matches: 5. From germline, CDR1 is ENHRY and CDR2 SYGVKD. CDR3 in DNA: TGTGCCATCAGTGAGCCGGACAGGGGACTTAACTATGGCTACACCTTC. Amino acid sequence: CAISEPDRGLNYGYTF.

The chain uses TRBV3-1 (or the pseudogene TRBV3-2) and TRBJ2-5; tentatively, D is TRBD2 (5 bases). CDR1 and CDR2 (germline): LGHDT, YNNKEL (reference sequence). V shed 6 bases and J shed 1 base, with 12 bases lying between them. The CDR3 is made up of 14 amino acids. Here the CDR3 DNA reads TGTGCCAGCAGACCCGGGAACTCCCAAGAGACCCAGTACTTC. It specifies CASRPGNSQETQYF.

The V and J genes are TRBV5-4 and TRBJ2-1, with D tentatively TRBD1 (6 bases). Trimming shortened V by 4 bases and J by 9 bases, and 14 bases separated the two germline ends. Germline V gene sequence: CDR1 SGHNT, CDR2 YYREEE (reference sequence). The CDR3 extends over 13 amino acids. DNA for the CDR3: TGTGCCAGCAGCACCGGGACAACGATTGAGCAGTTCTTC. This translates into CASSTGTTIEQFF.

The CDR3, as DNA: TGTGCCAGCAGTTACCGCCCGGGACAGGGGGCTAGCAATCAGCCCCAGCATTTT. Translated, it gives CASSYRPGQGASNQPQHF. The rearrangement uses TRBV6-2 or TRBV6-3 and TRBJ1-5, with 12 bases that match TRBD1. Germline V CDR1 and CDR2: MNHEY, SVGEGT. V was pared by 2 bases and J by 0 bases, with 5 bases of the junction left unmatched. CDR3 length: 18 residues.

This chain connects TRBV28 to TRBJ1-5, with a possible D match to TRBD1 (6 bases). V lost 8 bases and J 3 bases, leaving 23 bases between the germline ends. CDR1 is MDHEN, CDR2 SYDVKM, per germline. This CDR3 contains 17 residues. The CDR3 protein is CASQPRMGAGHNQPQHF. CDR3 bases: TGTGCCAGCCAGCCGCGGATGGGGGCGGGGCACAATCAGCCCCAGCATTTT.

This clone occurred a few times. The V and J genes are TRBV2 and TRBJ1-1; D is ambiguous. In germline, CDR1 is SNHLY, CDR2 FYNNEI. The CDR3 has 15 residues. The V end was cut by 6 bases, the J end by 0 bases, with 14 bases between. In DNA, the CDR3 is TGTGCCAGCAGGATACCGATAAGGGTGAACACTGAAGCTTTCTTT. Amino acids: CASRIPIRVNTEAFF.

The rearrangement joins TRBV7-6 to TRBJ2-5, with D uncertain. CDR1 is SGHVS and CDR2 is FNYEAQ in the germline V gene. The CDR3 has 14 amino acids. The V end lost 5 bases, the J end lost 5 bases, and 15 bases lay between the germline ends. CDR3 in DNA: TGTGCCAGCAGCCCCGGTGTCGGCTTGGAGACCCAGTACTTC. It specifies CASSPGVGLETQYF.

The chain employs TRBV10-3 and TRBJ1-6, with D perhaps TRBD1 (6 bases). CDR3 length equals 15 residues. From germline, CDR1 is ENHRY and CDR2 SYGVKD. V was trimmed by 6 bases and J by 7 bases, leaving 16 bases between them. CDR3 in amino acids: CAIRDGGANNSPLHF. The CDR3 region has the DNA TGTGCCATCAGAGATGGGGGGGCTAACAATTCACCCCTCCACTTT.

The chain combines TRBV15 with TRBJ2-1, with D maybe TRBD2 (5 bases). CDR1 LNHNV and CDR2 YYDKDF come from the germline V gene (reference sequence). There are 15 residues in the CDR3. V was pared by 0 bases and J by 4 bases, with 10 bases between. The CDR3 here is CATSRDSSGYNEQFF. CDR3 sequence (DNA): TGTGCCACCAGCAGAGATAGTTCGGGATACAATGAGCAGTTCTTC.

Only a few counts were recorded for this clone. The V call is TRBV28, the J call TRBJ1-1; D ambiguous. The V end was cut by 5 bases, the J end by 7 bases, with 5 bases between. This CDR3 is 10 amino acids long. The V gene's germline CDR1 is MDHEN and CDR2 SYDVKM. The chain's CDR3 is CASSTHEAFF. In DNA, the CDR3 is TGTGCCAGCAGTACGCATGAAGCTTTCTTT.

The chain uses TRBV15 and TRBJ2-6; perhaps TRBD1 as D (5 bases). Germline V lookup: CDR1 LNHNV, CDR2 YYDKDF (reference sequence). The CDR3 totals 15 residues. V was pared by 1 base and J by 1 base, with 5 bases between. For the CDR3, the DNA is TGTGCCACCAGCAGAGCAGGGTCTGGGGCCAACGTCCTGACTTTC. Its translation: CATSRAGSGANVLTF.

With respect to this clone: Germline is not matched at one junction end, which may reflect a read error. The chain uses TRBV28 and TRBJ1-2; 11 bases agree with TRBD1. Germline CDR1 is MDHEN and CDR2 is SYDVKM. The CDR3 has 13 residues. This chain's CDR3 is CASTLLDRGPTTF. The CDR3 region has the DNA TGTGCCAGCACTTTACTGGACAGGGGGCCGACGACCTTC.

This clone was seen once. V is TRBV5-1 and J is TRBJ2-7, with 7 bases matching TRBD2. V shed 1 base and J 7 bases; nucleotides not matched to a gene: 11. The germline CDR1 and CDR2 sequences are SGHRS and YFSETQ. The CDR3 runs to 15 residues. CDR3 in amino acids: CASSLSGGGGEEQYF. The CDR3, as DNA: TGCGCCAGCAGCTTGTCAGGCGGGGGAGGTGAGGAGCAGTACTTC.

The V gene is TRBV14, the J gene TRBJ1-1, with unresolved D. V dropped 1 base and J dropped 6 bases, with 3 bases sitting between them. Looked up from germline, CDR1 is SGHDN and CDR2 is FVKESK. The CDR3 has 11 amino acids. CDR3 sequence reads: CASSQGAEAFF. CDR3 in DNA: TGTGCCAGCAGCCAAGGGGCTGAAGCTTTCTTT.

The rearrangement joins TRBV4-3 to TRBJ2-1; D is uncertain. The CDR3 sequence is 17 residues long. V gave up 2 bases and J gave up 0 bases, with 14 bases separating them. Germline values: CDR1 LGHNA, CDR2 YSLEER. CDR3 sequence reads: CASSQYLGTTSYNEQFF. In DNA form, the CDR3 reads TGCGCCAGCAGCCAATACTTGGGCACCACCTCCTACAATGAGCAGTTCTTC.

This sequence joins TRBV4-3 and TRBJ2-5, with D perhaps TRBD2 (5 bases). Germline-derived CDR1 and CDR2 are LGHNA and YSLEER. The V end was cut by 0 bases, the J end by 6 bases, with 14 bases between. The CDR3 is 15 amino acids. The CDR3 is CASSQEYGLTKTQYF. In nucleotides, the CDR3 is TGCGCCAGCAGCCAAGAGTACGGACTGACTAAGACCCAGTACTTC.

The V and J genes are TRBV2 and TRBJ2-3; tentative D call: TRBD1 (6 bases). V was shortened by 7 bases and J by 7 bases, with 12 bases between the two germline ends. This CDR3 spans 12 amino acids. Germline V gene lookup returns CDR1 SNHLY and CDR2 FYNNEI. CDR3 in DNA: TGTGCCAGCATGGCCAGGGGTTATACGCAGTATTTT. Protein product: CASMARGYTQYF.

This chain joins TRBV11-2 and TRBJ2-5, with D possibly TRBD2 on 5 matching bases. Germline V gene sequence: CDR1 SGHAT, CDR2 FQNNGV. There are 14 residues in the CDR3. The V end was cut by 10 bases, the J end by 3 bases, with 18 bases between. This chain's CDR3 is CAIRSRERKETQYF. CDR3 in DNA: TGTGCCATCCGGTCGCGCGAGCGGAAAGAGACCCAGTACTTC.

The chain links TRBV28 to TRBJ2-7; D unresolved. The CDR3 runs to 11 residues. Trimming stripped 5 bases from V and 3 bases from J, with 5 bases between. Germline-derived CDR1 and CDR2 are MDHEN and SYDVKM. The chain's CDR3 is CASSRYYEQYF. CDR3 coding DNA: TGTGCCAGCAGTAGATACTACGAGCAGTACTTC.